This note documents a single TCR beta chain sequence. As yet, its antigen is unknown. The V and J ends lost 1 base and 3 bases respectively, with 10 bases between them. From germline, CDR1 is MGHRA and CDR2 YSYEKL. The CDR3 runs 16 residues. It was across several immunoSEQ plates that each subset's genomic DNA was evenly split. The quantity of DNA used in unsorted PBMC replicate PCRs was approximately 300 ng, corresponding to tens of thousands of T cell genomes. Only in-frame clones appear in the TCRdb table, and some are missing; sequencing was by immunoSEQ multiplex PCR. The sample contains 530,000 or so clones, over 60% of which appear only once. This sample was taken from a study of shared clonotypes between healthy human individuals. Regarding the study as a whole: The diversity represented, both genetic and in exposure history, was limited by few donors.

Sequenced: PBMCs. This TCR came from a woman in her forties in good health. Some clones in this sample may be carry-over from other donors' samples. The V call is TRBV4-1, the J call TRBJ1-6; a weak D match, TRBD1 (5 bases). This CDR3 reads CASSQGRGNYNSPLHF. CDR3 bases: TGCGCCAGCAGCCAAGGTCGGGGCAACTATAATTCACCCCTCCACTTT.